This T cell receptor (beta chain) was captured by sequencing in a study of shared clonotypes between healthy human individuals. About the research overall: The cohort had two women and three men, ages 18 to 49. Three CD4 naive, three CD4 memory, two CD8 naive and one CD8 memory plate were used per donor.

General study points: In several donors, about 5% of naive CD4 clonotypes appeared in common. Only blood was sampled, and tissue TCR repertoires likely differ from blood ones.

This clone was observed many times. Antigen specificity is unknown. TCRdb's copy holds only in-frame clones and misses some; the assay was immunoSEQ multiplex PCR. Here the sample spans 950,000 to 1,100,000 clones, roughly 75% being singletons. The sequenced sample was memory CD4+ T cells sorted from blood. Stated subset: CD45RA-negative fraction. The TCR was taken from a man between 18 and 35 years old in good health.

The CDR3 DNA reads as TGTGCCATCAGTGAATCGGACAGATTCTCCTACGAGCAGTACTTC. As protein: CAISESDRFSYEQYF. This chain joins TRBV10-3 and TRBJ2-7; D perhaps matches TRBD1 (6 bases). The germline V gene encodes CDR1 ENHRY and CDR2 SYGVKD. Trimming removed 3 bases from V and 0 bases from J, with 12 bases in between. CDR3 length: 15 amino acids.